This T cell receptor beta chain emerged from a study of blood T cell repertoires in COVID-19. Clones were sequenced by immunoSEQ multiplex PCR, and TCRdb holds only the in-frame ones, with some missing. Among approximately 270,000 clones listed, around 92% were seen once. This clone has only one observation. Participant reports of clinical history set cohort assignment. Germline CDR1 reads MNHEY; CDR2 reads SMNVEV (reference sequence). This CDR3 is 14 amino acids long. The V and J ends lost 2 bases and 7 bases, in that order; junction bases with no gene match: 5. The chain is built from TRBV27 and TRBJ1-5; 7 nucleotides line up with TRBD1. Sequenced sample: PBMCs or T cells enriched from blood (not recorded which). The source is a woman aged 55-70 years who had recovered from COVID-19. CDR3 sequence reads: CASSLEGARQPQHF. The CDR3 DNA reads as TGTGCCAGCAGTTTAGAGGGGGCTCGGCAGCCCCAGCATTTT.